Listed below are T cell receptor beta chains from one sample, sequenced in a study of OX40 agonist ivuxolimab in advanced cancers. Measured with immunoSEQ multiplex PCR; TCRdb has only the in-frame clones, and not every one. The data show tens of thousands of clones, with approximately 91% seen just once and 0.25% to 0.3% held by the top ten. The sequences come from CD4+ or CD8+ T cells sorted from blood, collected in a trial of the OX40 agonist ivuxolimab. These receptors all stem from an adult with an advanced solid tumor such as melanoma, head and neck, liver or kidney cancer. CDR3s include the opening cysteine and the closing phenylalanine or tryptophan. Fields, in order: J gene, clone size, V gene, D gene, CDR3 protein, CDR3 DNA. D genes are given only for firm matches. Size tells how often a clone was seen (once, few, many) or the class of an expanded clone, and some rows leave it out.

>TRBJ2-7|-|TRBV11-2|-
CASSLTGYEQYF
TGTGCCAGCAGCCTGACAGGTTACGAGCAGTACTTC
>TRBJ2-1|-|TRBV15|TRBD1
CATSRGDRLISYNEQFF
TGTGCCACCAGCCGTGGGGACAGATTGATCTCCTACAATGAGCAGTTCTTC
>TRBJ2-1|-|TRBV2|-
CASSEDTDTEQFF
TGTGCCAGCAGTGAAGATACCGACACTGAGCAGTTCTTC
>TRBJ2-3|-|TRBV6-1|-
CASNQIGDTQYF
TGTGCCAGCAATCAAATAGGGGATACGCAGTATTTT
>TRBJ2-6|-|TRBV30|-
CAWGGGRKGPGGAGANVLTF
TGTGCCTGGGGCGGGGGCCGGAAAGGCCCGGGCGGCGCTGGGGCCAACGTCCTGACTTTC
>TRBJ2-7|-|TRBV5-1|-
CASSLANLGRYEQYF
TGCGCCAGCAGCTTGGCGAACCTCGGCCGGTACGAGCAGTACTTC
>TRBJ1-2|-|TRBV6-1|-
CASSEALRGTYYGYTF
TGTGCCAGCAGTGAAGCGCTTCGAGGGACCTACTATGGCTACACCTTC
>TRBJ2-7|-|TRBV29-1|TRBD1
CSVEEDRTYEQYF
TGCAGCGTCGAAGAGGACAGGACATACGAGCAGTACTTC
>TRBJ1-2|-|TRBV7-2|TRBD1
CASSPLARQGGGYTF
TGTGCCAGCAGCCCCCTGGCGAGACAGGGGGGTGGCTACACCTTC
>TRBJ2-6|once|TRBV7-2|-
CASSLNWAGANVLTF
TGTGCCAGCAGCTTAAACTGGGCTGGGGCCAACGTCCTGACTTTC
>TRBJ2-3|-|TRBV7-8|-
CASSLTFPVGTQYF
TGTGCCAGCAGCTTAACCTTCCCGGTGGGTACGCAGTATTTT
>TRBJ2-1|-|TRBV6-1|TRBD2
CASSEVAGLIHNEQFF
TGTGCCAGCAGTGAGGTAGCGGGACTCATTCACAATGAGCAGTTCTTC
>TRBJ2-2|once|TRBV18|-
CASSPSRGAQSTGELFF
TGTGCCAGCTCACCATCGAGGGGGGCGCAAAGCACCGGGGAGCTGTTTTTT
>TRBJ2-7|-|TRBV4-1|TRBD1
CASSQVGTGPRGYEQYF
TGCGCCAGCAGCCAAGTAGGGACAGGGCCTAGGGGGTACGAGCAGTACTTC
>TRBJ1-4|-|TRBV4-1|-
CASSQDRLGVDEKLFF
TGCGCCAGCAGCCAAGATCGTCTGGGGGTGGATGAAAAACTGTTTTTT
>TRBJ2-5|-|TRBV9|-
CASSTTGTFQETQYF
TGTGCCAGCAGCACTACCGGGACATTCCAAGAGACCCAGTACTTC
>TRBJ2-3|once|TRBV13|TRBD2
CASSLGLAGGISDTQYF
TGTGCCAGCAGCTTAGGACTAGCGGGAGGAATTTCAGATACGCAGTATTTT
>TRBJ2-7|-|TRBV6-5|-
CASTMGGISYEQYF
TGTGCCAGCACCATGGGCGGGATATCCTACGAGCAGTACTTC
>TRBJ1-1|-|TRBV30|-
CAWSAAQMGNTEAFF
TGTGCCTGGAGTGCGGCACAAATGGGGAACACTGAAGCTTTCTTT
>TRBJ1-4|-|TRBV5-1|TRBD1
CASSPGSRDREKLFF
TGCGCCAGCAGCCCCGGGTCCCGGGACAGGGAAAAACTGTTTTTT
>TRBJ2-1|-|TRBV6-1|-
CASRGSSANYNEQFF
TGTGCCAGCAGAGGGTCTAGCGCCAACTACAATGAGCAGTTCTTC
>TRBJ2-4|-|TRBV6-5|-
CASTGKIAKNIQYF
TGTGCCAGCACGGGGAAGATAGCCAAAAACATTCAGTACTTC
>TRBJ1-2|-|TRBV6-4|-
CASSDQEGSGYTF
TGTGCCAGCAGTGATCAAGAGGGATCTGGCTACACCTTC
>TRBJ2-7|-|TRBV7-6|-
CASSLAATTGTGNSYEQYF
TGTGCCAGCAGCTTAGCGGCAACTACCGGGACGGGAAATAGCTACGAGCAGTACTTC
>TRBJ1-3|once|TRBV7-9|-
CASSSRSTDSGNTIYF
TGTGCCAGCAGCTCCCGGTCGACGGACTCTGGAAACACCATATATTTT
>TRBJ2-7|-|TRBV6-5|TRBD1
CASSYSWDRGNEQYF
TGTGCCAGCAGTTACTCTTGGGACAGGGGTAACGAGCAGTACTTC
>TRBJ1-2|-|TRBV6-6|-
CASNPQGNYGYTF
TGTGCCAGCAATCCACAGGGCAACTATGGCTACACCTTC
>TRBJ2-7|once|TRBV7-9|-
CASSPSGGGHEQYF
TGTGCCAGCAGCCCGAGTGGGGGGGGCCACGAGCAGTACTTC
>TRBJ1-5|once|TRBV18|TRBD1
CASSPDRVQPQHF
TGTGCCAGCTCACCAGACAGGGTTCAGCCCCAGCATTTT
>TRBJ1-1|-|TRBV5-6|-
CASSLSGLNTEAFF
TGTGCCAGCAGCTTATCCGGGTTGAACACTGAAGCTTTCTTT
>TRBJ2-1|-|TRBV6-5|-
CASTAYNEQFF
TGTGCCAGCACGGCGTACAATGAGCAGTTCTTC
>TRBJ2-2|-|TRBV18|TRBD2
CASSPQIAGVTGELFF
TGTGCCAGCTCACCCCAAATAGCGGGAGTTACCGGGGAGCTGTTTTTT
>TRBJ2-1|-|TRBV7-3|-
CASSGGRGNEQFF
TGTGCCAGCAGCGGAGGCCGGGGTAATGAGCAGTTCTTC
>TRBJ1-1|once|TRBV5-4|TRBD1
CASRRDRDMNTEAFF
TGTGCCAGCAGACGGGACAGGGACATGAACACTGAAGCTTTCTTT
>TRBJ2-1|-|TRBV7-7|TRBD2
CASSPREGSYNEQFF
TGTGCTAGCAGCCCCCGGGAGGGGTCCTACAATGAGCAGTTCTTC
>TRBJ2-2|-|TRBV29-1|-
CSVLTRNTGELFF
TGCAGCGTACTGACAAGGAACACCGGGGAGCTGTTTTTT
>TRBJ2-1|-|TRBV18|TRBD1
CASSATGGNEQFF
TGTGCCAGCTCAGCGACAGGGGGCAATGAGCAGTTCTTC
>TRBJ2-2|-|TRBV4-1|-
CASSHGTLTGELFF
TGCGCCAGCAGCCACGGGACCCTTACCGGGGAGCTGTTTTTT
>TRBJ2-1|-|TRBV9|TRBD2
CASSVVGLAGNEQFF
TGTGCCAGCAGCGTAGTTGGGCTAGCGGGTAATGAGCAGTTCTTC
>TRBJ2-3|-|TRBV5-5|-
CAGTRGLGFTDTQYF
TGTGCCGGCACTAGGGGTCTTGGGTTCACAGATACGCAGTATTTT
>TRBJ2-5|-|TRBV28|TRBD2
CASLPSGRAEETQYF
TGTGCCAGCTTGCCAAGCGGGAGGGCCGAAGAGACCCAGTACTTC
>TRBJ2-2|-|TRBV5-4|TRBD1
CASSSSDRRTGELFF
TGTGCCAGCAGCTCGTCGGACAGGCGAACCGGGGAGCTGTTTTTT
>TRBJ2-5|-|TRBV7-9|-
CASSPNGRETQYF
TGTGCCAGCAGCCCTAACGGACGGGAGACCCAGTACTTC
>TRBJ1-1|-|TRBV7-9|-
CASSSDWGREAFF
TGTGCCAGCAGTTCAGATTGGGGTCGTGAAGCTTTCTTT
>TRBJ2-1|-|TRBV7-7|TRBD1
CASSLATGWPYNEQFF
TGTGCTAGCAGCTTAGCGACAGGGTGGCCCTACAATGAGCAGTTCTTC
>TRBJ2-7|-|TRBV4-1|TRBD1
CASSLSRDRAYEQYF
TGCGCCAGCAGCCTAAGCCGGGACAGAGCCTACGAGCAGTACTTC
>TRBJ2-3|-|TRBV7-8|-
CASSLRDRTQYF
TGTGCCAGCAGCCTACGGGACCGAACGCAGTATTTT
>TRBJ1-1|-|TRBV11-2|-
CASSLTRRTMNTEAFF
TGTGCCAGCAGCTTAACGAGGCGGACCATGAACACTGAAGCTTTCTTT